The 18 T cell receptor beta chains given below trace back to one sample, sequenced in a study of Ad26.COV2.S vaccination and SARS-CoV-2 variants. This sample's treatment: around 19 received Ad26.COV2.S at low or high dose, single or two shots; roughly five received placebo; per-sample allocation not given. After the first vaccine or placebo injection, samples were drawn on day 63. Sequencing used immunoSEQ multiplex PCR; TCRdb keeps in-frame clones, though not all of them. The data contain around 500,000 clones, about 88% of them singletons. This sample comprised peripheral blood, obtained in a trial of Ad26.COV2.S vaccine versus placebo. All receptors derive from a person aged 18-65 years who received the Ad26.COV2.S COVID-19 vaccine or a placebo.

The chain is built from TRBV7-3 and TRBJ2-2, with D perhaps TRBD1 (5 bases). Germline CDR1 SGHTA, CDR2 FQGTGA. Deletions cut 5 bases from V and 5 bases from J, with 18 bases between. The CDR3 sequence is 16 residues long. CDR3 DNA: TGTGCCAGCAGCCCCCTCGCCCCCCAGGGAACCGGGGAGCTGTTTTTT. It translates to CASSPLAPQGTGELFF.

CDR3 residues: CASERTGAGNTIYF. CDR3 coding DNA: TGTGCCAGCGAACGGACAGGGGCTGGAAACACCATATATTTT. The J gene is TRBJ1-3, the V gene TRBV6-6; 9 bases agree with TRBD1. CDR3 size: 14 residues. V shed 8 bases and J 2 bases; nucleotides not matched to a gene: 4. The germline V gene has CDR1 MNHNY and CDR2 SVGAGI (reference sequence).

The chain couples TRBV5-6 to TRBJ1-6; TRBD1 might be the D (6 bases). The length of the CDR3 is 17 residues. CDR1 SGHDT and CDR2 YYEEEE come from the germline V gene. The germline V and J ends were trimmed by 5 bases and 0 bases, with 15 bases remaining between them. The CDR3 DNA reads TGTGCCAGCAGTTCTACAGGGTCGAGCTCCTATAATTCACCCCTCCACTTT. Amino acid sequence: CASSSTGSSSYNSPLHF.

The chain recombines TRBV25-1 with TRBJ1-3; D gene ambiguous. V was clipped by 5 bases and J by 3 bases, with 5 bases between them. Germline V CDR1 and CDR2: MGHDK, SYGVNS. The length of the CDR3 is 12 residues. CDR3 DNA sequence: TGTGCCAGCAGTCTCAATGGAAACACCATATATTTT. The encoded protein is CASSLNGNTIYF.

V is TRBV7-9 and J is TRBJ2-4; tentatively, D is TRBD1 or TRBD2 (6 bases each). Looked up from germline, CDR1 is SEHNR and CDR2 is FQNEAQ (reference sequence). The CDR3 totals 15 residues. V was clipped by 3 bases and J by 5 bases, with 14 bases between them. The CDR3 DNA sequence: TGTGCCAGCAGCTTCGACGGAGGGACACAAAACATTCAGTACTTC. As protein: CASSFDGGTQNIQYF.

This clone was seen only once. CDR3 region: CASSVGQGHEKLFF. The CDR3 DNA sequence: TGTGCCAGCAGCGTCGGACAGGGGCATGAAAAACTGTTTTTT. V usage is TRBV9 and J usage is TRBJ1-4; 9 bases line up with TRBD1. Trimming removed 2 bases from V and 6 bases from J; junction bases left unmatched: 2. The V gene's germline CDR1 is SGDLS and CDR2 YYNGEE. CDR3 size: 14 residues.

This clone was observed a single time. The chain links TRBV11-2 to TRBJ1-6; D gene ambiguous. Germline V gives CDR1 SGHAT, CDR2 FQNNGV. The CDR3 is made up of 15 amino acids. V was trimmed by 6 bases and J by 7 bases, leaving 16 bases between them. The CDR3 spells CASRDWLEVNSPLHF. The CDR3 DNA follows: TGTGCCAGCAGAGACTGGTTAGAGGTCAATTCACCCCTCCACTTT.

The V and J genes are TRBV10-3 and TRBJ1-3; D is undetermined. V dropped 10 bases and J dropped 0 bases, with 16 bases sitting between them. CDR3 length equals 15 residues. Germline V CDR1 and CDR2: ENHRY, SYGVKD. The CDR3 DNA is TGTGCCACCTGGGCCTCCGAACGCTCTGGAAACACCATATATTTT. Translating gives CATWASERSGNTIYF.

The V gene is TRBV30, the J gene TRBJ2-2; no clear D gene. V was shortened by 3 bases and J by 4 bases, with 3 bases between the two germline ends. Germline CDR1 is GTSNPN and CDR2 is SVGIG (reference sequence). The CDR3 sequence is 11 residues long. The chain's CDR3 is CAWRSTGELFF. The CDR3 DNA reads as TGTGCCTGGAGAAGCACCGGGGAGCTGTTTTTT.

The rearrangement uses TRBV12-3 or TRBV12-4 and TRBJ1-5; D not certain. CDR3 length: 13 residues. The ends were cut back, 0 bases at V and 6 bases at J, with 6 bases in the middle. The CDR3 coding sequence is TGTGCCAGCAGTTTAGCGACTACTCAGCCCCAGCATTTT. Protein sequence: CASSLATTQPQHF.

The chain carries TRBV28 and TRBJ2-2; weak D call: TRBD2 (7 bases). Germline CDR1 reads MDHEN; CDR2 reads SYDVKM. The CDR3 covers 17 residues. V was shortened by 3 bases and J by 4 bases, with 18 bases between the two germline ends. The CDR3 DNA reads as TGTGCCAGCAGTTTCGGGCGGGGAGGGGGACGCACCGGGGAGCTGTTTTTT. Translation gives CASSFGRGGGRTGELFF. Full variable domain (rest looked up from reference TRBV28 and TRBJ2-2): DVKVTQSSRYLVKRTGEKVFLECVQDMDHENMFWYRQDPGLGLRLIYFSYDVKMKEKGDIPEGYSVSREKKERFSLILESASTNQTSMYLCASSFGRGGGRTGELFFGEGSRLTVL.

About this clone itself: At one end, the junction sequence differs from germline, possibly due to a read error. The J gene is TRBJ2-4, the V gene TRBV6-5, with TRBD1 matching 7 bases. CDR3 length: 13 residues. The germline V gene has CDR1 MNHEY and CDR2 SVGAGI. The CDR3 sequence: CASHSGTAGLRHF. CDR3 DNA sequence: TGTGCCAGCCACTCCGGGACAGCTGGACTCAGGCACTTC.

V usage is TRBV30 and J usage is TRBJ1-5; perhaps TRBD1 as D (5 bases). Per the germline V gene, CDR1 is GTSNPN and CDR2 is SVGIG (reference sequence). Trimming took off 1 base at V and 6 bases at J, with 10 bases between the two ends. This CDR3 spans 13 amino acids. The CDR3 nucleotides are TGTGCCTGGAGTGAGGCGGGGGGTCAGCCCCAGCATTTT. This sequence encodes CAWSEAGGQPQHF.

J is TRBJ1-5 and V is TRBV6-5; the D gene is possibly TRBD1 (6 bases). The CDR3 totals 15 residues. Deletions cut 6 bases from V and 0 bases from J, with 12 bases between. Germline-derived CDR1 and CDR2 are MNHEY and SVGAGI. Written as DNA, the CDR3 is TGTGCCAGCAGCTACGGACAGAATAGCAATCAGCCCCAGCATTTT. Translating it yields CASSYGQNSNQPQHF.

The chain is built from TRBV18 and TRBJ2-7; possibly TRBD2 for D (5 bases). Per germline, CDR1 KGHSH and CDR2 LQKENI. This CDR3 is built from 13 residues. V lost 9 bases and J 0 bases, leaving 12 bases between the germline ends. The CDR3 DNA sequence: TGTGCCAGTATGCCGGGATCCTCCTACGAGCAGTACTTC. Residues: CASMPGSSYEQYF.

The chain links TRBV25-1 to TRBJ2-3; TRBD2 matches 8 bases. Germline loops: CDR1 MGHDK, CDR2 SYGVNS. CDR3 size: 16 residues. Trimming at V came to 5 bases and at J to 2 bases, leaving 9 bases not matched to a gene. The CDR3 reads CASSRSGSGATDTQYF. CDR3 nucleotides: TGTGCCAGCAGTAGGAGCGGGAGCGGGGCCACAGATACGCAGTATTTT.

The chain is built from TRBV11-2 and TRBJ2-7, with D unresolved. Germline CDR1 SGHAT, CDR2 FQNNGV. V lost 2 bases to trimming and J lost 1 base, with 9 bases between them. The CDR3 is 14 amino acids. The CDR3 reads CASSLNRGSYEQYF. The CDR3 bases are TGTGCCAGCAGCTTAAACCGCGGTTCCTACGAGCAGTACTTC.

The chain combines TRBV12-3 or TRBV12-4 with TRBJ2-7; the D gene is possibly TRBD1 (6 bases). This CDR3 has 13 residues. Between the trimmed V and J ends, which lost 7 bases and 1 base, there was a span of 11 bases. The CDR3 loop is CASKHGQSYEQYF. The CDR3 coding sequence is TGTGCCAGCAAGCATGGACAGTCCTACGAGCAGTACTTC.